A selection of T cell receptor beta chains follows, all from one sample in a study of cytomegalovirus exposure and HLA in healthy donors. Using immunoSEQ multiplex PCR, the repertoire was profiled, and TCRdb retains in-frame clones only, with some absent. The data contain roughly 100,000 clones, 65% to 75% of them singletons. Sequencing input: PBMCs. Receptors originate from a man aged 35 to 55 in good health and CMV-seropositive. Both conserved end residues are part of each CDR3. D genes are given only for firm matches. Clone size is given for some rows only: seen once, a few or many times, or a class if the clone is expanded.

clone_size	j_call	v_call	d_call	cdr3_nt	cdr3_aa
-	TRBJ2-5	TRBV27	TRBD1	TGTGCCAGCAGTTTACTCGGGACAGGGGGCGGCTCAGAGACCCAGTACTTC	CASSLLGTGGGSETQYF
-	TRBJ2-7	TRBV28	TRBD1	TGTGCCAGCAGTTTAGGGGGGACAGGCTACGAGCAGTACTTC	CASSLGGTGYEQYF
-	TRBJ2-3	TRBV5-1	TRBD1	TGCGCCAGCAGTACAGGGACAGGTACAGATACGCAGTATTTT	CASSTGTGTDTQYF
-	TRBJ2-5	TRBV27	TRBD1	TGTGCCAGCAGTTTAACCCCCGGGACAGGGGTAGGGGAGACCCAGTACTTC	CASSLTPGTGVGETQYF
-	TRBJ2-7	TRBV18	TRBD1	TGTGCCAGCTCACCGCCGGGACAGGGGGCATTCGAGCAGTACTTC	CASSPPGQGAFEQYF
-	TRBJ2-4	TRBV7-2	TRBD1	TGTGCCAGCAGCTTAACGACAGGGGCCATTCAGTACTTC	CASSLTTGAIQYF
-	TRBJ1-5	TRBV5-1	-	TGCGCCAGCAGCTTGGACCCAGGGCGAGATCAGCCCCAGCATTTT	CASSLDPGRDQPQHF
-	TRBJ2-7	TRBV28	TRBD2	TGTGCCAGCAGTCCTAGGACTAGCGCCTACTATTTTCAGCAGTACTTC	CASSPRTSAYYFQQYF
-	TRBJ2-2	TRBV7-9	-	TGTGCCAGCAGCCCACCAGGGGAGCGGTACACCGGGGAGCTGTTTTTT	CASSPPGERYTGELFF
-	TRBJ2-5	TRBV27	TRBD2	TGTGCCAGCAGTTTTTTCGGGAGGCCTGAAGAGACCCAGTACTTC	CASSFFGRPEETQYF
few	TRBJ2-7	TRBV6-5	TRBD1	TGTGCCAGCAGGGGGGACAGCTCCTACGAGCAGTACTTC	CASRGDSSYEQYF
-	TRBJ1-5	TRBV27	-	TGTGCCAGCAGTTTTGCGACTTCTGATCAGCCCCAGCATTTT	CASSFATSDQPQHF
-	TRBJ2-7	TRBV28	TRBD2	TGTGCCAGCAGTTTAGAGGGGCTAGCGGGAGCTTACGAGCAGTACTTC	CASSLEGLAGAYEQYF
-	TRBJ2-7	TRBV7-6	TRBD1	TGTGCCAGCAGCTTAGGAACAGGGGGTACCTACGAGCAGTACTTC	CASSLGTGGTYEQYF
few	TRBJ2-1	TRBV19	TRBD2	TGTGCCAGTAGACGGGTAGCGGGAGTCTCCTACAATGAGCAGTTCTTC	CASRRVAGVSYNEQFF
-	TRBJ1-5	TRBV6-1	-	TGTGCCAGCAGTTTTGACATTCAGCCCCAGCATTTT	CASSFDIQPQHF
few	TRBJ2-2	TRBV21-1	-	TGTGCCAGCAGCAAAACGGCTGACAGGCCGCACACCGGGGAGCTGTTTTTT	CASSKTADRPHTGELFF
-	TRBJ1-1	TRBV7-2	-	TGTGCCAGCAGCCCACGAGACTGGAACACTGAAGCTTTCTTT	CASSPRDWNTEAFF
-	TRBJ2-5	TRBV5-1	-	TGCGCCAGCAGCTTGGGACAGCAAGAGACCCAGTACTTC	CASSLGQQETQYF
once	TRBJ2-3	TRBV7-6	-	TGTGCCAGCAGCCTCGGGTCTCTTCGCACAGATACGCAGTATTTT	CASSLGSLRTDTQYF
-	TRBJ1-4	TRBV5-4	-	TGTGCCAGCAGCTCTCAGGGTGGGCATGAAAAACTGTTTTTT	CASSSQGGHEKLFF
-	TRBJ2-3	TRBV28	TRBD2	TGTGCCAGCACGACTTACGGCGGGAAGCGGGAGGGACCCACAGATACGCAGTATTTT	CASTTYGGKREGPTDTQYF
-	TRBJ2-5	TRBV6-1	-	TGTGCCAGCAGTGAACTATGGACAGCGAAAGAGACCCAGTACTTC	CASSELWTAKETQYF
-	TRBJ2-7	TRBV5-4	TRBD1	TGTGCCAGCAGCTCGGACAGGGAGCAGTACTTC	CASSSDREQYF
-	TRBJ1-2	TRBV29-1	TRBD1	TGCAGCGCCGAATCCGGACAGGGTGTGGGTAATGGCTACACCTTC	CSAESGQGVGNGYTF
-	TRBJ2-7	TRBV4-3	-	TGCGCCAGCAGCCAAGACTCTCGGACTCCAAGCTCCTACGAGCAGTACTTC	CASSQDSRTPSSYEQYF
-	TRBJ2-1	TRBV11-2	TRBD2	TGTGCCAGCAGCTTTGGACTAGCGGTTGACAATGAGCAGTTCTTC	CASSFGLAVDNEQFF
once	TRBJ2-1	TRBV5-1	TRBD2	TGCGCCAGCAGCTTGGTAGCGGGCTACAATGAGCAGTTCTTC	CASSLVAGYNEQFF
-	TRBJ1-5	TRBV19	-	TGTGCCAGTAGTTCAACAGGGATCCAGCCCCAGCATTTT	CASSSTGIQPQHF
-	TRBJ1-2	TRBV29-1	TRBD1	TGCAGCGTTGGGGACAGCCTAGGCTACACCTTC	CSVGDSLGYTF
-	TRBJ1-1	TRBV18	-	TGTGCCAGCTCAGCTTTAACGGAGGGGCTGAACACTGAAGCTTTCTTT	CASSALTEGLNTEAFF
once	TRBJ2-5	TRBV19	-	TGTGCCAGTAGTACACAGGCGATCCAAGAGACCCAGTACTTC	CASSTQAIQETQYF
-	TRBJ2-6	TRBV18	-	TGTGCCAGCTCACCACCGGGGAGATTCTCTGGGGCCAACGTCCTGACTTTC	CASSPPGRFSGANVLTF
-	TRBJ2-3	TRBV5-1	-	TGCGCCAGCAGCTTGAACCAGGGTTTAACAGATACGCAGTATTTT	CASSLNQGLTDTQYF
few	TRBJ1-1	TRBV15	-	TGTGCCACCAGCCCAGCAGCATGGGGCCTTGAAGCTTTCTTT	CATSPAAWGLEAFF
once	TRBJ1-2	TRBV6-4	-	TGTGCCAGCAGGGGAAGCGCCGCCAGGGGCGGTGAGAACTATGGCTACACCTTC	CASRGSAARGGENYGYTF
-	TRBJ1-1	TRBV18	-	TGTGCCAGCTCACCCCTAAGTCCAGGGGAGTACACTGAAGCTTTCTTT	CASSPLSPGEYTEAFF
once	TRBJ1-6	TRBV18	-	TGTGCCAGCTCACCAGGGGCAAACTCACCCCTCCACTTT	CASSPGANSPLHF
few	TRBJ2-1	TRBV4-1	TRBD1	TGCGCCAGCAGCCCTGGACAGGGATTAAACGTGGAGCAGTTCTTC	CASSPGQGLNVEQFF
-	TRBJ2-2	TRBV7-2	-	TGTGCCAGCAGCTTATACGGACAGAGTACCGGGGAGCTGTTTTTT	CASSLYGQSTGELFF
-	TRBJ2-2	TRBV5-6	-	TGTGCCAGCAGCTTGGACAGGAACAACGGGGAGCTGTTTTTT	CASSLDRNNGELFF
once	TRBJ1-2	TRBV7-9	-	TGTTCCAGTGGGAACAGGGTCTTGGGCTACACCTTC	CSSGNRVLGYTF
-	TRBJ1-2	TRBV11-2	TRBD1	TGTGCCAGCAGCTTAGGGACAGGCTACTATGGCTACACCTTC	CASSLGTGYYGYTF
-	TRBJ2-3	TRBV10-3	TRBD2	TGTGCCATCAGTGAGTCTCGGACTAGCGGGTATCTCACAGATACGCAGTATTTT	CAISESRTSGYLTDTQYF